This TCR beta chain comes out of a study of shared clonotypes between healthy human individuals. TCRdb's copy holds only in-frame clones and misses some; the assay was immunoSEQ multiplex PCR. Of some 1 million clones detected, around 76% appear once; the ten largest clones hold less than 1.5%. The CDR3 extends over 16 amino acids. Germline V gene lookup returns CDR1 SGHRS and CDR2 YFSETQ. Trimming took off 2 bases at V and 2 bases at J, with 13 bases between the two ends. Donors comprised only Caucasian adults living in Nashville, Tennessee. The chain joins TRBV5-1 to TRBJ1-4, with D possibly matching TRBD1 (6 bases). The sequencing input was memory CD4+ T cells sorted from blood. Specified subset: CD45RA-negative fraction. This clonotype was obtained from a man between 18 and 35 years old in good health. Here the CDR3 DNA reads TGCGCCAGCAGCTTAGGGGGGATGTCGACTAATGAAAAACTGTTTTTT. Translation: CASSLGGMSTNEKLFF.